This entry lists 2 T cell receptor beta chains sequenced from one sample in a study of blood T cell repertoires in COVID-19 (TCRdb year 2020). Library preparation employed the immunoSEQ multiplex PCR assay. This is the immuneACCESS table as TCRdb keeps it, with only in-frame sequences that have V and J called. A part of the clones is gone; compared with another copy, unresolved V genes explain less than half, and the rest is unexplained. The sample contains approximately 470,000 clones, about nine tenths of them found a single time. 0.65% to 0.9% of the sample comes from the top ten. Specimen: PBMCs or T cells enriched from blood (not recorded which). Receptor source: a woman younger than 35 who had recovered from COVID-19.

This chain connects TRBV2 to TRBJ2-7, with 12 bases aligning to TRBD2. The CDR3 extends over 13 amino acids. V was clipped by 5 bases and J by 7 bases; unmatched bases: 3. Germline V gives CDR1 SNHLY, CDR2 FYNNEI. CDR3 sequence (DNA): TGTGCCAGCAGTACAGGACTAGCGGGGGAGCAGTACTTC. Translated, it gives CASSTGLAGEQYF.

V and J are TRBV30 and TRBJ2-7; 9 bases fit TRBD1. Germline trimming cut 3 bases from V and 5 bases from J; bases unmatched to any gene: 8. CDR1 is GTSNPN, CDR2 SVGIG, per germline (reference sequence). This CDR3 has 14 amino acids. The CDR3 loop reads CAWSAGTGNNEQYF. CDR3 nucleotides: TGTGCCTGGAGCGCCGGGACAGGGAATAACGAGCAGTACTTC.